Below, 17 T cell receptor beta chains from the same sample are listed, as sequenced in a study of CD8 T cells in Susac syndrome. RNA, at about 0.45 to 1 ug, was reverse transcribed with random hexamers. MiXCR, applied by TCRdb to the immunoSEQ multiplex PCR reads, yields one record per CDR3 protein. The sample lists around 160,000 distinct CDR3 sequences, roughly 93% seen once, with roughly 0.13% in the top ten. The sequenced sample consisted of CD4+ T cells from PBMCs. These TCRs come from a human donor in good health.

This clonotype was observed a single time. The chain links TRBV7-9 to TRBJ1-1; D call uncertain. CDR1 and CDR2 from the germline V gene are SEHNR and FQNEAQ (reference sequence). V gave up 1 base and J gave up 5 bases, with 11 bases separating them. CDR3 length: 14 residues. The DNA for the CDR3 is TGTGCCAGCAGCTTAGTGTGGGGTCGAACTGAAGCTTTCTTT. Translation: CASSLVWGRTEAFF.

The chain links TRBV12-3 or TRBV12-4 to TRBJ1-1; TRBD1 is a possible D gene (6 bases). Deletions cut 1 base from V and 11 bases from J, with 14 bases between. The length of the CDR3 is 13 residues. The CDR3 bases are TGTGCCAGCAGTTTAGGGACAGCCCGTACCGCTTTCTTT. Protein product: CASSLGTARTAFF.

This clonotype was observed a single time. The rearrangement joins TRBV7-9 to TRBJ1-4; D not certain. V dropped 5 bases and J dropped 5 bases, with 15 bases sitting between them. The CDR3 is made up of 15 amino acids. CDR1 is SEHNR and CDR2 is FQNEAQ in the germline V gene (reference sequence). CDR3 protein: CASSPRARTNEKLFF. The CDR3 DNA reads TGTGCCAGCAGCCCTCGAGCTCGGACGAATGAAAAACTGTTTTTT.

This clonotype has only one observation. The chain uses TRBV4-1 and TRBJ1-2; D not certain. Germline CDR1 MGHRA, CDR2 YSYEKL. V lost 0 bases and J lost 2, with 1 base in between. This CDR3 has 12 amino acids. The CDR3 protein is CASSQENYGYTF. The DNA for the CDR3 is TGCGCCAGCAGCCAAGAAAACTATGGCTACACCTTC.

In this sample, this clonotype turned up a few times. V is TRBV6-6 and J is TRBJ1-2; D is uncertain. Trimming stripped 6 bases from V and 5 bases from J, with 13 bases between. The CDR3 loop spans 13 amino acids. The V gene's germline CDR1 is MNHNY and CDR2 SVGAGI (reference sequence). The CDR3 region is CASSQVGDYGYTF. Here the CDR3 DNA reads TGTGCCAGCAGCCAGGTCGGGGATTATGGCTACACCTTC.

The chain links TRBV5-5 to TRBJ2-5; TRBD1 agrees at 12 bases. Trimming cost V 4 bases and J 5 bases; bases outside gene matches: 6. Germline V gives CDR1 SGHKS, CDR2 YYEKEE (reference sequence). This CDR3 spans 15 amino acids. CDR3 amino acids: CASSIGTGGGETQYF. CDR3 in DNA: TGTGCCAGCAGCATAGGGACAGGGGGCGGGGAGACCCAGTACTTC.

This clonotype was picked up one time. The chain joins TRBV10-3 to TRBJ1-2; D may be TRBD1 (5 bases). The germline V gene encodes CDR1 ENHRY and CDR2 SYGVKD. The CDR3 contains 15 residues. V lost 11 bases, J lost 0 bases, and 19 bases lay in between. The CDR3 DNA follows: TGTGCCTCCGGTTCGGGGGGGGACTCTAACTATGGCTACACCTTC. Its translation: CASGSGGDSNYGYTF.

This chain joins TRBV20-1 and TRBJ2-5; D is possibly TRBD1 or TRBD2 (5 bases each). The CDR3 has 15 amino acids. CDR1 is DFQATT, CDR2 SNEGSKA, per germline (reference sequence). V lost 0 bases to trimming and J lost 5 bases, with 16 bases between them. The CDR3 sequence is CSARDRVVGDETQYF. The CDR3 region has the DNA TGCAGTGCTAGAGATCGAGTAGTCGGGGACGAGACCCAGTACTTC.

CDR3 sequence reads: CASSLGDRVANEQFF. CDR3 coding DNA: TGCGCCAGCAGCTTGGGGGACAGGGTGGCGAATGAGCAGTTCTTC. The rearrangement joins TRBV5-1 to TRBJ2-1; 9 nucleotides line up with TRBD1. Losses at the gene ends were 0 bases for V and 7 bases for J; bases not matched to a gene: 5. Germline values: CDR1 SGHRS, CDR2 YFSETQ. This CDR3 spans 15 amino acids.

Here the CDR3 reads CASRNDGGPYSGANVLTF. As DNA, the CDR3 is TGTGCCAGCAGGAACGATGGCGGACCTTACTCTGGGGCCAACGTCCTGACTTTC. The chain recombines TRBV6-1 with TRBJ2-6, with D unclear. Deletions cut 6 bases from V and 0 bases from J, with 18 bases between. CDR3 length equals 18 residues. Germline V CDR1 and CDR2: MNHNS, SASEGT.

The V call is TRBV20-1, the J call TRBJ2-3, with D uncertain. The V gene lost 3 bases and the J gene lost 0 bases, with 4 bases spanning the gap. The CDR3 loop spans 12 amino acids. CDR1 and CDR2 from the germline V gene are DFQATT and SNEGSKA (reference sequence). The CDR3 nucleotides are TGCAGTGCTAGCGACAGCACAGATACGCAGTATTTT. The encoded protein is CSASDSTDTQYF.

The chain has TRBV5-1 and TRBJ2-7; TRBD1 matches at 8 bases. From germline, CDR1 is SGHRS and CDR2 YFSETQ. With V trimmed by 4 bases and J by 0 bases, 6 bases remained unmatched. This CDR3 has 15 residues. The CDR3 DNA is TGCGCCAGCAGCCCGGGACAGGCGAACTCCTACGAGCAGTACTTC. Translating it yields CASSPGQANSYEQYF.

This sequence joins TRBV6-6 and TRBJ1-5; no reliable D call. The germline V and J ends were trimmed by 7 bases and 5 bases, with 9 bases remaining between them. The germline V gene encodes CDR1 MNHNY and CDR2 SVGAGI (reference sequence). The CDR3 runs 12 residues. In nucleotides, the CDR3 is TGTGCCAGCAAAAGGGAGGATCAGCCCCAGCATTTT. Its protein product is CASKREDQPQHF.

The chain employs TRBV23-1 and TRBJ1-1; 7 nucleotides match TRBD1. TRBV23-1 is an ORF, with its function uncertain. V was clipped by 0 bases and J by 3 bases; unmatched bases: 13. The length of the CDR3 is 18 residues. CDR3 sequence reads: CASSQSPFDRVSYTEAFF. The CDR3 coding sequence is TGCGCCAGCAGTCAATCTCCATTCGACAGGGTAAGCTACACTGAAGCTTTCTTT.

The chain recombines TRBV4-1 with TRBJ2-7, with 7 bases identical to TRBD1. CDR1 is MGHRA, CDR2 YSYEKL, per germline. The CDR3 is 15 residues long. With V trimmed by 7 bases and J by 3 bases, 12 bases remained unmatched. In DNA form, the CDR3 reads TGCGCCAGCAATCGGACAGGCCCGAGAGACTACGAGCAGTACTTC. This gives the protein CASNRTGPRDYEQYF.

This clonotype was detected only once. The rearrangement uses TRBV5-1 and TRBJ1-2; 8 nucleotides line up with TRBD1. CDR3 size: 15 residues. V lost 0 bases to trimming and J lost 4 bases; unmatched junction nucleotides: 5. Per the germline V gene, CDR1 is SGHRS and CDR2 is YFSETQ. CDR3 nucleotides: TGCGCCAGCAGCTTGGGGACAGGGCCTTTCTATGGCTACACCTTC. Translating gives CASSLGTGPFYGYTF.

V usage is TRBV5-6 and J usage is TRBJ2-1; no firm D call. The CDR3 sequence is 16 residues long. V was trimmed by 0 bases and J by 0 bases, leaving 10 bases between them. The germline V gene encodes CDR1 SGHDT and CDR2 YYEEEE. CDR3 sequence: CASSLAASSSYNEQFF. The CDR3 DNA reads as TGTGCCAGCAGCTTGGCAGCATCCAGCTCCTACAATGAGCAGTTCTTC. Full variable domain (remainder filled in from reference TRBV5-6 and TRBJ2-1): DAGVTQSPTHLIKTRGQQVTLRCSPKSGHDTVSWYQQALGQGPQFIFQYYEEEERQRGNFPDRFSGHQFPNYSSELNVNALLLGDSALYLCASSLAASSSYNEQFFGPGTRLTVL.